This T cell receptor beta chain appears in the sequencing data of a study of blood T cell repertoires in COVID-19. On the study more broadly: Sites across the United States, Italy and Spain contributed samples from acute and convalescent COVID-19.

Sequencing used immunoSEQ multiplex PCR; TCRdb keeps in-frame clones, though not all of them. The data contain about 90,000 clones, roughly nine tenths of them singletons. The CDR3 runs 15 residues. Unmatched junction bases numbered 2, after V lost 3 bases and J lost 2 bases. CDR1 is SEHNR and CDR2 is FQNEAQ in the germline V gene (reference sequence). Sample: peripheral blood. This clonotype was sampled from a man between 45 and 60 years old with COVID-19, enrolled during active disease. The rearrangement links TRBV7-9 to TRBJ2-1, with 9 bases aligning to TRBD2. DNA of the CDR3: TGTGCCAGCAGCTTGACTAGCGGTCCCTACAATGAGCAGTTCTTC. It is translated as CASSLTSGPYNEQFF.